The 31 T cell receptor beta chains in this list originate from one sample, sequenced in a study of shared clonotypes between healthy human individuals. Sequencing was performed with immunoSEQ multiplex PCR; in TCRdb, only in-frame clones are kept and a portion is missing. The sample includes about 680,000 clones, 92% of them seen just once. CD45RO-negative CD8 cells positively selected for CCR7 made up the naive population, which excluded terminally differentiated effector memory CD45RA+ cells. Sequences were obtained from naive CD8+ T cells sorted from blood. Receptors were obtained from a man aged 25-45 years in good health.

This chain links TRBV28 with TRBJ2-2; D is perhaps TRBD1 (6 bases). The germline V and J ends were trimmed by 5 bases and 10 bases, with 17 bases remaining between them. The germline CDR1 and CDR2 sequences are MDHEN and SYDVKM. The CDR3 has 14 amino acids. CDR3 sequence reads: CASSRLQGSSELFF. The CDR3 coding sequence is TGTGCCAGCAGTCGCTTACAGGGATCCTCGGAGCTGTTTTTT.

The V call is TRBV25-1, the J call TRBJ2-7; no firm D call. The CDR3 has 12 residues. The germline V and J ends were trimmed by 2 bases and 3 bases, with 5 bases remaining between them. Germline values: CDR1 MGHDK, CDR2 SYGVNS. CDR3: CASSEPGYEQYF. The DNA for the CDR3 is TGTGCCAGCAGTGAACCCGGCTACGAGCAGTACTTC.

V usage is TRBV28 and J usage is TRBJ2-1, with 10 nucleotides matching TRBD2. The CDR3 loop spans 18 amino acids. The V segment lost 4 bases and the J segment 4 bases; nucleotides outside the gene matches: 13. Germline V CDR1 and CDR2: MDHEN, SYDVKM. CDR3 sequence (DNA): TGTGCCAGCAGTTCCCTAGCGGGAGAATTTCTTGGGTACAATGAGCAGTTCTTC. Encoded protein: CASSSLAGEFLGYNEQFF.

This rearrangement joins TRBV4-1 to TRBJ2-7, with D possibly being TRBD1 (6 bases). CDR1 is MGHRA, CDR2 YSYEKL, per germline. V gave up 4 bases and J gave up 3 bases, with 10 bases separating them. The CDR3 has 13 residues. In DNA form, the CDR3 reads TGCGCCAGCAGCCTGGACAGTAACTACGAGCAGTACTTC. Its translation: CASSLDSNYEQYF.

The rearrangement uses TRBV7-8 and TRBJ2-3, with TRBD1 matching over 9 bases. CDR1 is SGHVS and CDR2 is FQNEAQ in the germline V gene. J was trimmed by 6 bases and V by 4 bases; bases with no gene match: 8. This CDR3 contains 15 residues. CDR3 bases: TGTGCCAGCAGCTCACCGGGACAGGGATCCGATACGCAGTATTTT. This sequence encodes CASSSPGQGSDTQYF. The full variable domain, its missing parts supplied by reference TRBV7-8 and TRBJ2-3, is GAGVSQSPRYKVAKRGQDVALRCDPISGHVSLFWYQQALGQGPEFLTYFQNEAQLDKSGLPSDRFFAERPEGSVSTLKIQRTQQEDSAVYLCASSSPGQGSDTQYFGPGTRLTVL.

The chain carries TRBV28 and TRBJ1-2; possibly TRBD1 for D (5 bases). There are 12 residues in the CDR3. Per germline, CDR1 MDHEN and CDR2 SYDVKM. V lost 5 bases, J lost 7 bases, and 11 bases lay in between. The DNA of the CDR3 is TGTGCCAGCAGTCCCCATGGGGGTGGCTACACCTTC. Translating it yields CASSPHGGGYTF.

This rearrangement joins TRBV11-2 to TRBJ2-7, with D uncertain. V dropped 9 bases and J dropped 0 bases, with 9 bases sitting between them. The CDR3 spans 12 residues. The germline CDR1 and CDR2 sequences are SGHAT and FQNNGV. For the CDR3, the DNA is TGTGCCAGTAATTCGGACTCCTACGAGCAGTACTTC. Translated, it gives CASNSDSYEQYF.

The chain links TRBV28 to TRBJ1-5; 7 bases fit TRBD1. This CDR3 spans 16 amino acids. The germline gives CDR1 MDHEN, CDR2 SYDVKM. V was clipped by 5 bases and J by 4 bases; unmatched bases: 11. CDR3 amino acids: CASSPWGTDLNQPQHF. The CDR3 region has the DNA TGTGCCAGCAGTCCATGGGGGACAGATTTAAATCAGCCCCAGCATTTT.

The gene calls are TRBV10-2 and TRBJ2-7, with D possibly matching TRBD2 (5 bases). V was trimmed by 0 bases and J by 1 base, leaving 13 bases between them. This CDR3 region has 16 residues. Germline CDR1 WSHSY, CDR2 SAAADI. The CDR3 region has the DNA TGCGCCAGCAGTGAGTCGGGCCCTAGCTTTTCCTACGAGCAGTACTTC. As protein: CASSESGPSFSYEQYF.

This clone came up once. The chain is built from TRBV28 and TRBJ2-7; D gene unclear. The CDR3 length is 11 residues. Looked up from germline, CDR1 is MDHEN and CDR2 is SYDVKM. Deletions cut 3 bases from V and 8 bases from J, with 8 bases between. CDR3 nucleotides: TGTGCCAGCAGTTTTGCGGATCAGCAGTACTTC. Protein product: CASSFADQQYF.

This chain links TRBV6-4 with TRBJ2-5, with D unclear. The CDR3 spans 20 residues. CDR1 and CDR2 from the germline V gene are MRHNA and SNTAGT. With 6 bases removed from V and 3 bases from J, the gap between germline ends came to 32 bases. CDR3 residues: CASRISSSDSTPVAKETQYF. As DNA, the CDR3 is TGTGCCAGCAGAATATCCAGCAGTGACTCGACACCCGTTGCAAAAGAGACCCAGTACTTC.

CDR3 DNA sequence: TGTGCCAGCAGCTTAGCCGGAGTAAGCGGGGAGCTGTTTTTT. This sequence encodes CASSLAGVSGELFF. This sequence joins TRBV11-3 and TRBJ2-2; no firm D call. The CDR3 sequence is 14 residues long. V was clipped by 1 base and J by 7 bases, with 10 bases between them. The V gene's germline CDR1 is SGHNT and CDR2 YENEEA.

The chain links TRBV27 to TRBJ1-2; 8 bases match TRBD1. The trim removed 6 bases at V and 7 bases at J, leaving 7 bases unmatched. This CDR3 spans 13 amino acids. The V gene's germline CDR1 is MNHEY and CDR2 SMNVEV (reference sequence). CDR3 DNA sequence: TGTGCCAGCAGCGGACAGGGAATTCTTGGCTACACCTTC. Its translation is CASSGQGILGYTF.

The V call is TRBV28, the J call TRBJ2-2, with D perhaps TRBD2 (6 bases). V lost 5 bases and J lost 4, with 17 bases in between. Germline V CDR1 and CDR2: MDHEN, SYDVKM. This CDR3 is built from 16 residues. The CDR3 bases are TGTGCCAGCAGTCTTGTCGGCGGGGCGGGCACCGGGGAGCTGTTTTTT. This gives the protein CASSLVGGAGTGELFF.

This chain uses TRBV7-9 with TRBJ2-1, with a possible D match to TRBD2 (6 bases). This CDR3 region has 15 residues. The V and J ends lost 6 bases and 8 bases respectively, with 20 bases between them. CDR1 is SEHNR and CDR2 is FQNEAQ in the germline V gene (reference sequence). The CDR3 region has the DNA TGTGCCAGCAGTTCTCCGGTCACGGGAGCTTATGAGCAGTTCTTC. Encoded protein: CASSSPVTGAYEQFF. The whole variable domain, remainder taken from reference TRBV7-9 and TRBJ2-1, is DTGVSQNPRHKITKRGQNVTFRCDPISEHNRLYWYRQTLGQGPEFLTYFQNEAQLEKSRLLSDRFSAERPKGSFSTLEIQRTEQGDSAMYLCASSSPVTGAYEQFFGPGTRLTVL.

The chain combines TRBV7-9 with TRBJ2-1; TRBD1 matches 8 bases. Germline loops: CDR1 SEHNR, CDR2 FQNEAQ (reference sequence). The CDR3 runs to 17 residues. V trimming: 2 bases; J trimming: 8 bases; junction bases outside the gene matches: 14. CDR3 residues: CASSLLPGQGNRDEQFF. CDR3 in DNA: TGTGCCAGCAGCTTACTCCCCGGACAGGGCAATAGGGATGAGCAGTTCTTC. The entire variable domain, with the rest obtained from reference TRBV7-9 and TRBJ2-1, is as follows: DTGVSQNPRHKITKRGQNVTFRCDPISEHNRLYWYRQTLGQGPEFLTYFQNEAQLEKSRLLSDRFSAERPKGSFSTLEIQRTEQGDSAMYLCASSLLPGQGNRDEQFFGPGTRLTVL.

The V and J genes are TRBV7-2 and TRBJ1-5, with a tentative D call TRBD1 (5 bases). CDR3 length: 16 amino acids. Trimming took off 1 base at V and 2 bases at J, with 12 bases between the two ends. The germline CDR1 and CDR2 sequences are SGHTA and FQGNSA. CDR3 DNA sequence: TGTGCCAGCAGCTTAGGTCCCAGGGAAGGCAATCAGCCCCAGCATTTT. Translating it yields CASSLGPREGNQPQHF.

As to this clone: Within the sample, other DNA sequences also encode this same CDR3. CDR3 coding DNA: TGCAGCGTTGAAGAGACGGACTACGAGCAGTACTTC. This translates into CSVEETDYEQYF. This chain connects TRBV29-1 to TRBJ2-7; D ambiguous. V was shortened by 0 bases and J by 3 bases, with 6 bases between the two germline ends. In germline, CDR1 is SQVTM, CDR2 ANQGSEA. The CDR3 spans 12 residues.

The chain has TRBV6-5 and TRBJ1-1; possible D gene TRBD1, 6 bases. Germline assignment: CDR1 MNHEY and CDR2 SVGAGI. This CDR3 has 15 amino acids. Trimming cost V 6 bases and J 3 bases, with 17 bases left between them. CDR3 loop: CASSSTEGGDTEAFF. CDR3 DNA sequence: TGTGCCAGCAGCTCGACGGAGGGGGGAGACACTGAAGCTTTCTTT.

This sequence joins TRBV11-2 and TRBJ1-2; possible D gene TRBD1, 5 bases. Germline CDR1 and CDR2: SGHAT and FQNNGV. Between the trimmed V and J ends, which lost 4 bases and 5 bases, there was a span of 20 bases. There are 16 residues in the CDR3. CDR3 DNA: TGTGCCAGCAGCTCCCACTATCCGAGGTGGGGGTATGGCTACACCTTC. This translates into CASSSHYPRWGYGYTF. The full variable domain, its missing parts supplied by reference TRBV11-2 and TRBJ1-2, is EAGVAQSPRYKIIEKRQSVAFWCNPISGHATLYWYQQILGQGPKLLIQFQNNGVVDDSQLPKDRFSAERLKGVDSTLKIQPAKLEDSAVYLCASSSHYPRWGYGYTFGSGTRLTVV.

The rearrangement uses TRBV7-9 and TRBJ1-5; D uncertain. Trimming cost V 4 bases and J 4 bases, with 14 bases left between them. CDR1 and CDR2 (germline): SEHNR, FQNEAQ (reference sequence). CDR3 length: 15 residues. The CDR3 here is CASSSTSGSNQPQHF. DNA of the CDR3: TGTGCCAGCAGCTCCACATCCGGGTCAAATCAGCCCCAGCATTTT.

This chain uses TRBV27 with TRBJ2-2, with TRBD1 matching over 7 bases. Germline CDR1 MNHEY, CDR2 SMNVEV (reference sequence). Unmatched junction bases numbered 8, after V lost 5 bases and J lost 5 bases. The CDR3 is 15 amino acids. CDR3 sequence reads: CASSLTGVGTGELFF. The DNA for the CDR3 is TGTGCCAGCAGTCTAACAGGGGTTGGGACCGGGGAGCTGTTTTTT.

V usage is TRBV19 and J usage is TRBJ2-1; D perhaps matches TRBD2 (6 bases). The CDR3 has 13 residues. Germline V lookup: CDR1 LNHDA, CDR2 SQIVND (reference sequence). The V end was cut by 7 bases, the J end by 7 bases, with 14 bases between. CDR3 sequence (DNA): TGTGCCAGTACCACCCGGAGGGGAAATGAGCAGTTCTTC. Translation gives CASTTRRGNEQFF.

This chain joins TRBV27 and TRBJ2-7, with 8 bases lining up with TRBD2. Germline V gene data show CDR1 as MNHEY and CDR2 as SMNVEV (reference sequence). V shed 5 bases, J shed 6 bases, and the junction held 15 bases outside the gene matches. The CDR3 is 16 amino acids. For the CDR3, the DNA is TGTGCCAGCAGTGCCCCTTTAGCGGGATTCCCCCTCGAGCAGTACTTC. Translating it yields CASSAPLAGFPLEQYF.

The genes are TRBV6-6 and TRBJ2-1; D might be TRBD1 or TRBD2, each matching 6 bases. The germline V and J ends were trimmed by 5 bases and 6 bases, with 20 bases remaining between them. Germline assignment: CDR1 MNHNY and CDR2 SVGAGI (reference sequence). CDR3 length: 16 residues. Here the CDR3 DNA reads TGTGCCAGCAGTCCTTTTTTTAGCGGAGGGGGCAATGAGCAGTTCTTC. Translating it yields CASSPFFSGGGNEQFF.

The chain carries TRBV11-1 and TRBJ2-5; 9 bases are a match to TRBD1. The CDR3 runs to 18 residues. Germline V lookup: CDR1 SGHAT, CDR2 FQDESV (reference sequence). J was trimmed by 4 bases and V by 1 base; bases with no gene match: 13. CDR3 DNA: TGTGCCAGCAGCTTAGGTTTCCGTGGACAGGGGAAGGGAGAGACCCAGTACTTC. Its translation is CASSLGFRGQGKGETQYF.

V and J are TRBV25-1 and TRBJ2-5; 11 nucleotides match TRBD2. CDR1 is MGHDK, CDR2 SYGVNS, per germline. Germline trimming cut 2 bases from V and 4 bases from J; bases unmatched to any gene: 6. The CDR3 covers 16 residues. CDR3 protein: CASSEVAGGPSETQYF. The CDR3 nucleotides read TGTGCCAGCAGTGAAGTAGCGGGAGGGCCCTCAGAGACCCAGTACTTC.

The rearrangement joins TRBV6-1 to TRBJ2-7; D possibly corresponds to TRBD2 (5 bases). Germline lookup yields CDR1 MNHNS and CDR2 SASEGT. V lost 1 base to trimming and J lost 3 bases, with 10 bases between them. The CDR3 extends over 14 amino acids. CDR3 protein: CASSEGGRGYEQYF. As DNA, the CDR3 is TGTGCCAGCAGTGAAGGCGGTCGGGGCTACGAGCAGTACTTC.

V gene TRBV7-6 combines with J gene TRBJ1-1; a possible D gene is TRBD1 (5 bases). Germline CDR1 is SGHVS and CDR2 is FNYEAQ. The germline V and J ends were trimmed by 1 base and 6 bases, with 9 bases remaining between them. This CDR3 is 13 amino acids long. The chain's CDR3 is CASSLVQGSEAFF. CDR3 in DNA: TGTGCCAGCAGCTTAGTCCAGGGCTCTGAAGCTTTCTTT.

The rearrangement uses TRBV6-5 and TRBJ2-5; 8 nucleotides match TRBD1. The CDR3 loop spans 15 amino acids. The J segment lost 5 bases and the V segment lost 4 bases, leaving 9 bases of the junction unmatched. CDR1 and CDR2 from the germline V gene are MNHEY and SVGAGI. The CDR3 protein is CASSFFGQGDETQYF. CDR3 DNA: TGTGCCAGCAGTTTCTTCGGACAGGGCGATGAGACCCAGTACTTC.

This clone was seen once. Other DNA sequences in this specimen translate into the identical CDR3. The rearrangement joins TRBV13 to TRBJ2-7; D is perhaps TRBD2 (5 bases). The CDR3 is 13 residues long. V was shortened by 3 bases and J by 1 base, with 7 bases between the two germline ends. Germline CDR1 is PRHDT and CDR2 is FYEKMQ (reference sequence). The CDR3 spells CASSLGSSYEQYF. The CDR3 DNA reads TGTGCCAGCAGCTTGGGGAGTTCCTACGAGCAGTACTTC.